The 10 T cell receptor beta chains below were found in one sample sequenced in a study of cytomegalovirus exposure and HLA in healthy donors (dated by TCRdb to about 2017). Library preparation was by the immunoSEQ multiplex PCR assay. For the multiplex PCR, a mixture combining 60 forward primers for TCR Vbeta segments and 13 reverse primers for TCR Jbeta segments was used. TCRdb re-hosts the immuneACCESS table, in-frame sequences only. Its copies lack some clones; in the studies checked, an unresolved V gene accounts for under half of them, and the cause for the rest is not known. Counted in this sample were approximately 180,000 clones; 84% of them appeared once. Of the sample, around 4.8% is held by the ten largest clones. Material for sequencing was PBMCs. The receptors shown here come from a girl aged 5 to 17 in good health and CMV-seropositive.

The gene calls are TRBV6-6 and TRBJ2-5; 7 positions agree with TRBD1. Germline CDR1 is MNHNY and CDR2 is SVGAGI (reference sequence). V shed 0 bases, J shed 7 bases, and the junction held 5 bases outside the gene matches. The CDR3 runs to 14 residues. The DNA of the CDR3 is TGTGCCAGCAGTTACTCGACAGGGAGTGGGACCCAGTACTTC. Encoded protein: CASSYSTGSGTQYF.

The genes are TRBV29-1 and TRBJ1-1; D is perhaps TRBD1 (6 bases). CDR1 and CDR2 from the germline V gene are SQVTM and ANQGSEA. The CDR3 has 12 residues. Trimming removed 7 bases from V and 0 bases from J, with 9 bases in between. The CDR3 loop reads CSAGGMNTEAFF. The CDR3 coding sequence is TGCAGCGCGGGGGGCATGAACACTGAAGCTTTCTTT.

This clone was observed a few times. The J gene is TRBJ2-1, the V gene TRBV5-1, with TRBD2 matching 15 bases. The CDR3 sequence is 21 residues long. The germline CDR1 and CDR2 sequences are SGHRS and YFSETQ. V shed 2 bases and J 9 bases; nucleotides not matched to a gene: 21. CDR3 in amino acids: CASSFLPGTSGGPFGVGEQFF. CDR3 nucleotides: TGCGCCAGCAGCTTCCTACCTGGGACTAGCGGGGGGCCCTTTGGGGTAGGTGAGCAGTTCTTC.

J is TRBJ2-7 and V is TRBV7-8; 7 nucleotides align to TRBD2. Germline V gene data show CDR1 as SGHVS and CDR2 as FQNEAQ. J gave up 4 bases and V 1 base, and 10 bases lay outside the gene matches. The CDR3 spans 16 residues. The CDR3 sequence is CASSLGRGIRWYEQYF. The DNA for the CDR3 is TGTGCCAGCAGCTTAGGGCGGGGGATTCGGTGGTACGAGCAGTACTTC.

The chain joins TRBV5-6 to TRBJ1-1, with 10 bases fitting TRBD1. CDR3 size: 14 residues. V shed 0 bases and J 10 bases; nucleotides not matched to a gene: 6. Germline-derived CDR1 and CDR2 are SGHDT and YYEEEE. The CDR3 protein is CASSLGQGALRAFF. Written as DNA, the CDR3 is TGTGCCAGCAGCTTGGGACAGGGGGCTTTGAGAGCTTTCTTT.

The J gene is TRBJ1-2, the V gene TRBV6-5; TRBD1 matches at 9 bases. This CDR3 is 15 amino acids long. Trimming took 6 bases from V and 7 from J; bases not matched to a gene: 12. Germline-derived CDR1 and CDR2 are MNHEY and SVGAGI. Written as DNA, the CDR3 is TGTGCCAGCAGCTCCCAGGGGACAGGGTCTTCTGGCTACACCTTC. It yields the protein CASSSQGTGSSGYTF.

This chain connects TRBV10-3 to TRBJ2-1; 7 bases align to TRBD1. Germline-derived CDR1 and CDR2 are ENHRY and SYGVKD. Germline trimming cut 8 bases from V and 9 bases from J; bases unmatched to any gene: 13. The CDR3 covers 14 residues. Here the CDR3 DNA reads TGTGCCATCGATCGGGCAGGGGGTACGGGTGAGCAGTTCTTC. Its translation: CAIDRAGGTGEQFF.

The genes are TRBV27 and TRBJ1-1, with TRBD1 matching over 9 bases. This CDR3 region has 13 residues. V gave up 3 bases and J gave up 11 bases; unmatched junction bases: 7. From germline, CDR1 is MNHEY and CDR2 SMNVEV (reference sequence). The chain's CDR3 is CASSFGTGSGAFF. The CDR3 nucleotides are TGTGCCAGCAGTTTTGGGACAGGGTCGGGGGCTTTCTTT.

This chain uses TRBV27 with TRBJ1-6, with 8 positions matching TRBD1. This CDR3 is built from 15 residues. The germline gives CDR1 MNHEY, CDR2 SMNVEV (reference sequence). J lost 10 bases, V lost 5 bases, and 10 bases had no gene match. The CDR3 bases are TGTGCCAGCAGTATAAGACAGGGGAGCAGCTCACCCCTCCACTTT. Its protein is CASSIRQGSSSPLHF.

This clone was seen a single time. This chain joins TRBV18 and TRBJ2-3, with TRBD2 matching over 10 bases. Germline V CDR1 and CDR2: KGHSH, LQKENI. Germline trimming cut 2 bases from V and 1 base from J; bases unmatched to any gene: 0. This CDR3 has 15 residues. The CDR3 nucleotides read TGTGCCAGCTCACCAGGACTAGCGGGCACAGATACGCAGTATTTT. This translates into CASSPGLAGTDTQYF.